One and the same sample provided the 27 T cell receptor beta chains below, sequenced in a study of blood T cell repertoires in COVID-19. Method: immunoSEQ multiplex PCR; TCRdb's copy keeps in-frame clones and lacks some. Of 150,000 to 200,000 clones listed, 88% are singletons. Sequencing input: PBMCs or T cells enriched from blood (not recorded which). The source of these receptors is a woman between 18 and 29 years old who had recovered from COVID-19.

The V and J genes are TRBV7-9 and TRBJ2-3, with D possibly being TRBD1 (5 bases). This CDR3 has 15 amino acids. V lost 1 base and J 3 bases, leaving 11 bases between the germline ends. Germline lookup yields CDR1 SEHNR and CDR2 FQNEAQ (reference sequence). CDR3 residues: CASSLDSTATDTQYF. Written as DNA, the CDR3 is TGTGCCAGCAGCTTAGATTCGACAGCGACAGATACGCAGTATTTT.

This clone was counted a single time. CDR3 sequence reads: CASSRGRDTGELFF. CDR3 nucleotide sequence: TGTGCCAGCAGCCGTGGGAGAGACACCGGGGAGCTGTTTTTT. The chain couples TRBV7-9 to TRBJ2-2; a weak D match, TRBD2 (5 bases). Between the trimmed V and J ends, which lost 5 bases and 3 bases, there was a span of 10 bases. There are 14 residues in the CDR3. The germline V gene has CDR1 SEHNR and CDR2 FQNEAQ (reference sequence). The full variable domain, completed using reference TRBV7-9 and TRBJ2-2, is DTGVSQNPRHKITKRGQNVTFRCDPISEHNRLYWYRQTLGQGPEFLTYFQNEAQLEKSRLLSDRFSAERPKGSFSTLEIQRTEQGDSAMYLCASSRGRDTGELFFGEGSRLTVL.

The genes are TRBV2 and TRBJ1-5, with 7 bases matching TRBD1. The CDR3 sequence is 15 residues long. Trimming removed 5 bases from V and 4 bases from J; junction bases left unmatched: 8. Germline assignment: CDR1 SNHLY and CDR2 FYNNEI. Here the CDR3 reads CASSPPGQRNQPQHF. The DNA of the CDR3 is TGTGCCAGCAGTCCTCCGGGACAGAGAAATCAGCCCCAGCATTTT.

Only a few counts were recorded for this clone. This CDR3 reads CASSHEAGGSYNEQFF. As DNA, the CDR3 is TGCGCCAGCAGCCATGAAGCGGGGGGGTCCTACAATGAGCAGTTCTTC. The chain combines TRBV4-3 with TRBJ2-1; 10 nucleotides match TRBD2. V lost 3 bases, J lost 1 base, and 3 bases stayed unmatched. CDR3 length: 16 residues. The germline gives CDR1 LGHNA, CDR2 YSLEER.

The V and J genes are TRBV10-2 and TRBJ1-5; tentative D call: TRBD1 (5 bases). CDR1 and CDR2 (germline): WSHSY, SAAADI. The CDR3 is 14 residues long. V lost 2 bases to trimming and J lost 6 bases, with 11 bases between them. The CDR3 region has the DNA TGCGCCAGCAGTGAGGCGGGGGTCTCTCAGCCCCAGCATTTT. Residues: CASSEAGVSQPQHF.

The chain combines TRBV12-3 or TRBV12-4 with TRBJ2-7; D is possibly TRBD1 (6 bases). The CDR3 is 13 residues long. V was cut by 6 bases and J by 3 bases, with 12 bases left in between. The CDR3 loop is CASSGRGVYEQYF. As DNA, the CDR3 is TGTGCCAGCAGCGGCAGGGGTGTCTACGAGCAGTACTTC.

V usage is TRBV9 and J usage is TRBJ2-7; 9 bases agree with TRBD1. CDR1 SGDLS and CDR2 YYNGEE come from the germline V gene. The CDR3 runs to 17 residues. Trimming at V came to 3 bases and at J to 5 bases, leaving 15 bases not matched to a gene. The CDR3 region has the DNA TGTGCCAGCAGCGCCGACACAGGGGGCGGATTTAGTGACGAGCAGTACTTC. Amino acids: CASSADTGGGFSDEQYF. Full variable domain (remainder filled in from reference TRBV9 and TRBJ2-7): DSGVTQTPKHLITATGQRVTLRCSPRSGDLSVYWYQQSLDQGLQFLIQYYNGEERAKGNILERFSAQQFPDLHSELNLSSLELGDSALYFCASSADTGGGFSDEQYFGPGTRLTVT.

This rearrangement joins TRBV18 to TRBJ1-3; D uncertain. Germline V gene data show CDR1 as KGHSH and CDR2 as LQKENI. This CDR3 comprises 14 residues. V dropped 3 bases and J dropped 8 bases, with 14 bases sitting between them. DNA of the CDR3: TGTGCCAGCTCACCCGGAAGTAGCGTGGACACCATATATTTT. Its translation: CASSPGSSVDTIYF.

This chain joins TRBV5-1 and TRBJ2-7, with 7 bases that match TRBD1. This CDR3 is 15 amino acids long. CDR1 is SGHRS, CDR2 YFSETQ, per germline. The V segment lost 0 bases and the J segment 0 bases; nucleotides outside the gene matches: 3. CDR3 sequence reads: CASSLGDSGSYEQYF. CDR3 coding DNA: TGCGCCAGCAGCTTGGGGGACAGTGGCTCCTACGAGCAGTACTTC.

This chain links TRBV18 with TRBJ1-6; perhaps TRBD1 as D (5 bases). CDR1 and CDR2 from the germline V gene are KGHSH and LQKENI. The CDR3 is 14 amino acids. V was cut by 3 bases and J by 10 bases, with 13 bases left in between. In DNA form, the CDR3 reads TGTGCCAGCTCACCGCAGGGAATTAACTCACCCCTCCACTTT. Translating gives CASSPQGINSPLHF.

The CDR3 bases are TGTGCCATCAGTGACCTAGCGGGAGAAAACACCGGGGAGCTGTTTTTT. Translation: CAISDLAGENTGELFF. The V and J genes are TRBV10-3 and TRBJ2-2; 10 nucleotides match TRBD2. This CDR3 contains 16 residues. V dropped 3 bases and J dropped 2; count of bases not matched to a gene: 3. CDR1 and CDR2 from the germline V gene are ENHRY and SYGVKD.

The chain carries TRBV7-2 and TRBJ1-2, with D possibly TRBD1 on 6 matching bases. Trimming cost V 4 bases and J 4 bases, with 19 bases left between them. The CDR3 covers 16 residues. The V gene's germline CDR1 is SGHTA and CDR2 FQGNSA. CDR3 loop: CASSSRTGSPGYGYTF. CDR3 DNA sequence: TGTGCCAGCAGCTCACGTACAGGGAGTCCGGGCTATGGCTACACCTTC.

V is TRBV11-2 and J is TRBJ2-4, with TRBD2 identical over 12 bases. CDR3 length equals 14 residues. The V gene's germline CDR1 is SGHAT and CDR2 FQNNGV. The trim removed 6 bases at V and 11 bases at J, leaving 8 bases unmatched. CDR3 residues: CASRRLAGEFFQYF. CDR3 DNA: TGTGCCAGCAGGAGACTAGCGGGAGAATTTTTTCAGTACTTC.

The chain recombines TRBV28 with TRBJ2-1; D perhaps matches TRBD1 (5 bases). This CDR3 is 15 amino acids long. Germline V gene sequence: CDR1 MDHEN, CDR2 SYDVKM. Trimming removed 3 bases from V and 2 bases from J, with 11 bases in between. This chain's CDR3 is CASSFRGPTYNEQFF. As DNA, the CDR3 is TGTGCCAGCAGTTTTAGGGGTCCGACCTACAATGAGCAGTTCTTC.

The chain uses TRBV28 and TRBJ2-7; the match to TRBD1 covers 10 bases. Looked up from germline, CDR1 is MDHEN and CDR2 is SYDVKM. This CDR3 has 13 residues. Trimming took 3 bases from V and 6 from J; bases not matched to a gene: 2. The CDR3 region has the DNA TGTGCCAGCAGTTTCGGGACAGGGGCCGAGCAGTACTTC. This encodes CASSFGTGAEQYF.

V is TRBV29-1 and J is TRBJ1-3, with TRBD1 identical over 8 bases. The CDR3 covers 13 residues. Germline V gene lookup returns CDR1 SQVTM and CDR2 ANQGSEA. J gave up 2 bases and V 7 bases, and 4 bases lay outside the gene matches. The CDR3: CSAGQGPGNTIYF. DNA of the CDR3: TGCAGCGCCGGACAGGGCCCTGGAAACACCATATATTTT.

V is TRBV28 and J is TRBJ1-3; weak D call: TRBD1 (5 bases). Germline CDR1 reads MDHEN; CDR2 reads SYDVKM. V was clipped by 0 bases and J by 0 bases, with 21 bases between them. The CDR3 runs to 20 residues. The CDR3 region has the DNA TGTGCCAGCAGTTTATGGGCGGGGGGAAGAGGCCCCAACTCTGGAAACACCATATATTTT. It specifies CASSLWAGGRGPNSGNTIYF. Full variable domain (outside the CDR3, taken from reference TRBV28 and TRBJ1-3): DVKVTQSSRYLVKRTGEKVFLECVQDMDHENMFWYRQDPGLGLRLIYFSYDVKMKEKGDIPEGYSVSREKKERFSLILESASTNQTSMYLCASSLWAGGRGPNSGNTIYFGEGSWLTVV.

The table lists this clone with a few counts. The chain couples TRBV6-4 to TRBJ2-1, with 7 bases that match TRBD2. The CDR3 totals 14 residues. Germline CDR1 reads MRHNA; CDR2 reads SNTAGT. Losses at the gene ends were 0 bases for V and 10 bases for J; bases not matched to a gene: 6. The CDR3 reads CASSDSRLAGEQFF. In DNA, the CDR3 is TGTGCCAGCAGTGACTCAAGACTAGCCGGGGAGCAGTTCTTC.

The rearrangement uses TRBV7-9 and TRBJ1-1, with 7 bases aligning to TRBD1. This CDR3 spans 14 amino acids. After removal of 2 bases from V and 3 bases from J, the junction contained 3 bases not matched to a gene. In germline, CDR1 is SEHNR, CDR2 FQNEAQ (reference sequence). The CDR3 DNA reads as TGTGCCAGCAGCTTACAGGGGGGTTACACTGAAGCTTTCTTT. Protein product: CASSLQGGYTEAFF.

The genes are TRBV7-3 and TRBJ2-3; no clear D. The germline gives CDR1 SGHTA, CDR2 FQGTGA. Trimming took off 1 base at V and 1 base at J, with 9 bases between the two ends. The CDR3 covers 15 residues. The CDR3 region has the DNA TGTGCCAGCAGCTTAAGCGGAAAACGCACAGATACGCAGTATTTT. The encoded protein is CASSLSGKRTDTQYF.

This clone was counted between two and nine times. The chain is built from TRBV15 and TRBJ2-1; perhaps TRBD2 as D (7 bases). The V and J ends lost 1 base and 2 bases respectively, with 18 bases between them. CDR3 length: 18 residues. Germline V gene sequence: CDR1 LNHNV, CDR2 YYDKDF (reference sequence). CDR3 sequence (DNA): TGTGCCACCAGCAGAGGCCGTTGGGGGGGGGCGACCTACAATGAGCAGTTCTTC. It codes for CATSRGRWGGATYNEQFF.

This rearrangement joins TRBV5-1 to TRBJ2-1, with a weak D call TRBD2 (6 bases). V was pared by 0 bases and J by 10 bases, with 11 bases between. CDR1 and CDR2 (germline): SGHRS, YFSETQ. This CDR3 has 13 residues. The CDR3 DNA is TGCGCCAGCAGCTTGGTCAGGGAGGAGGAGCAGTTCTTC. Its translation is CASSLVREEEQFF.

This chain connects TRBV19 to TRBJ2-3; no reliable D call. Trimming removed 6 bases at V and 2 bases at J, with 9 bases between. Germline CDR1 reads LNHDA; CDR2 reads SQIVND (reference sequence). The CDR3 spans 13 residues. The CDR3 protein is CASSPRDTDTQYF. CDR3 nucleotides: TGTGCCAGTAGCCCACGAGACACAGATACGCAGTATTTT.

The CDR3 DNA sequence: TGTGCCAGCAGCCACAGACAGGGGTGGGAGTCCTACGAGCAGTACTTC. This codes for CASSHRQGWESYEQYF. This chain connects TRBV5-5 to TRBJ2-7, with TRBD1 identical over 8 bases. The CDR3 covers 16 residues. Germline V gene lookup returns CDR1 SGHKS and CDR2 YYEKEE (reference sequence). V lost 4 bases and J lost 1; bases outside the gene matches: 10.

As regards this clone: The same CDR3 is also encoded by other DNA sequences in this sample. The V gene is TRBV7-2, the J gene TRBJ1-1; no reliable D call. The length of the CDR3 is 13 residues. Trimming removed 3 bases at V and 3 bases at J, with 8 bases between. Germline V CDR1 and CDR2: SGHTA, FQGNSA. In DNA, the CDR3 is TGTGCCAGCAGCTTTGGTCGGGACACTGAAGCTTTCTTT. The encoded protein is CASSFGRDTEAFF. Full variable domain (remainder filled in from reference TRBV7-2 and TRBJ1-1): GAGVSQSPSNKVTEKGKDVELRCDPISGHTALYWYRQSLGQGLEFLIYFQGNSAPDKSGLPSDRFSAERTGGSVSTLTIQRTQQEDSAVYLCASSFGRDTEAFFGQGTRLTVV.

The chain recombines TRBV5-1 with TRBJ1-2; maybe TRBD1 (5 bases). Trimming took off 2 bases at V and 4 bases at J, with 12 bases between the two ends. Germline-derived CDR1 and CDR2 are SGHRS and YFSETQ. This CDR3 spans 14 amino acids. The chain's CDR3 is CASSLDSSFYGYTF. The DNA for the CDR3 is TGCGCCAGCAGCTTAGACAGTTCCTTCTATGGCTACACCTTC.

This rearrangement joins TRBV29-1 to TRBJ2-7; D not certain. The germline V gene encodes CDR1 SQVTM and CDR2 ANQGSEA. CDR3 length: 14 amino acids. V lost 0 bases and J 0 bases, leaving 9 bases between the germline ends. For the CDR3, the DNA is TGCAGCGTTGAAGATCGCGTAGACTCCTACGAGCAGTACTTC. Its translation: CSVEDRVDSYEQYF.